One and the same sample provided the 5 T cell receptor beta chains below, sequenced in a study of cytomegalovirus exposure and HLA in healthy donors. The PCR used 60 Vbeta and 13 Jbeta primers. Libraries were prepared by immunoSEQ multiplex PCR; TCRdb keeps only in-frame clonotypes and omits some of them. The repertoire holds approximately 190,000 clones, with about 84% as singletons. Material: PBMCs. Receptors were obtained from a man in his fifties or sixties in good health and CMV-seronegative.

The J gene is TRBJ1-1, the V gene TRBV11-1; TRBD1 is a possible D gene (6 bases). Germline CDR1 reads SGHAT; CDR2 reads FQDESV (reference sequence). The CDR3 has 14 residues. The ends were cut back, 7 bases at V and 4 bases at J, with 16 bases in the middle. The CDR3 DNA sequence: TGTGCCAGCACTTCAGGGGCGCAAGGCACTGAAGCTTTCTTT. Amino acids: CASTSGAQGTEAFF. The variable domain in full, completed from reference TRBV11-1 and TRBJ1-1, reads EAEVAQSPRYKITEKSQAVAFWCDPISGHATLYWYRQILGQGPELLVQFQDESVVDDSQLPKDRFSAERLKGVDSTLKIQPAELGDSAMYLCASTSGAQGTEAFFGQGTRLTVV.

In DNA form, the CDR3 reads TGTGCCAGCAGCTTGGGGGGACAGTCGAACACCGGGGAGCTGTTTTTT. This encodes CASSLGGQSNTGELFF. V is TRBV5-6 and J is TRBJ2-2, with 7 bases matching TRBD1. The CDR3 has 16 residues. Looked up from germline, CDR1 is SGHDT and CDR2 is YYEEEE. V was pared by 0 bases and J by 0 bases, with 2 bases of the junction left unmatched.

The chain combines TRBV7-9 with TRBJ1-1, with 8 positions matching TRBD1. V dropped 11 bases and J dropped 0; count of bases not matched to a gene: 5. Looked up from germline, CDR1 is SEHNR and CDR2 is FQNEAQ (reference sequence). CDR3 size: 13 residues. The CDR3 loop is CASSRGLNTEAFF. Here the CDR3 DNA reads TGTGCCTCAAGCAGGGGGCTGAACACTGAAGCTTTCTTT.

The chain combines TRBV5-6 with TRBJ1-6; 10 bases align to TRBD1. The CDR3 has 14 residues. The V and J ends lost 2 bases and 9 bases, in that order; junction bases with no gene match: 2. The germline gives CDR1 SGHDT, CDR2 YYEEEE. This CDR3 is CASSLGTGASPLHF. The CDR3 DNA is TGTGCCAGCAGCTTAGGGACAGGGGCTTCACCCCTCCACTTT.

This clone was picked up a small number of times. The J gene is TRBJ1-1, the V gene TRBV7-8; D ambiguous. CDR3 size: 11 residues. In germline, CDR1 is SGHVS, CDR2 FQNEAQ. Trimming pared 8 bases from V and 6 bases from J, leaving 10 bases between. The DNA of the CDR3 is TGTGCCAGCGGCCTTGGTCCTGAAGCTTTCTTT. Its protein is CASGLGPEAFF.